This T cell receptor beta chain was retrieved from a study of T cell responses to AZD1222 COVID-19 vaccine. Study in general: Researchers grouped second doses given at about 4 or about 12 weeks into one pool.

Findings and caveats of the study: With dominance at 160-218 and 743-854, vaccine-associated CD4 TCRs spanned spike.

TCRdb's table, derived via immunoSEQ multiplex PCR, lists solely in-frame clones and lacks some. The sample has about 130,000 clones; 70% to 90% are singletons. Points on this clone: Its antigen remains unidentified.

Sequenced here: peripheral blood, sampled on day 0 of AZD1222 vaccination. The TCR originated in an adult in good health.

The CDR3 DNA reads as TGTGCCTGGAGTATGGCAGGGCGGGGAGCGAGTCAGCCCCAGCATTTT. It yields the protein CAWSMAGRGASQPQHF. The V gene is TRBV30, the J gene TRBJ1-5; maybe TRBD1 (5 bases). V was pared by 2 bases and J by 6 bases, with 20 bases between. Germline V gene lookup returns CDR1 GTSNPN and CDR2 SVGIG (reference sequence). CDR3 length: 16 residues.